Given below is one T cell receptor (beta chain) in context. This CDR3 contains 16 residues. Trimming removed 5 bases from V and 0 bases from J, with 17 bases in between. Looked up from germline, CDR1 is SGHTA and CDR2 is FQGNSA. This sample was included in a study of shared clonotypes between healthy human individuals. Produced via immunoSEQ multiplex PCR; TCRdb's table is partial and in-frame only. The data show a few million clones, about 90% seen once. The rearrangement joins TRBV7-2 to TRBJ2-7, with D possibly being TRBD1 or TRBD2 (5 bases each). The source material was naive CD4+ T cells from PBMCs. Documented subset: CD45RA+ positively selected. This clonotype was obtained from a man aged 18 to 35 in good health. Some clones in this sample may be carry-over from other donors' samples. The CDR3 loop is CASSLVGTASSYEQYF. CDR3 nucleotides: TGTGCCAGCAGCCTAGTGGGGACCGCGAGCTCCTACGAGCAGTACTTC.